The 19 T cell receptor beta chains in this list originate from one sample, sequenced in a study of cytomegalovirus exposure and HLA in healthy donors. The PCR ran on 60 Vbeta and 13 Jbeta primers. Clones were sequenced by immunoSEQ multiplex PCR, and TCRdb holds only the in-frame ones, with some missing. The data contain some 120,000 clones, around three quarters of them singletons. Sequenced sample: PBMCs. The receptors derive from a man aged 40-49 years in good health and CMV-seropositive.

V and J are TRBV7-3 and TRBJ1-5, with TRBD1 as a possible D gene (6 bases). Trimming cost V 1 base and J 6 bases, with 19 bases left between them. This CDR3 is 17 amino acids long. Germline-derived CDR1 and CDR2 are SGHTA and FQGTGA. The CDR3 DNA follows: TGTGCCAGCAGCTTAAGTAGGGCGGGGGCAGTAGGTCAGCCCCAGCATTTT. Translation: CASSLSRAGAVGQPQHF.

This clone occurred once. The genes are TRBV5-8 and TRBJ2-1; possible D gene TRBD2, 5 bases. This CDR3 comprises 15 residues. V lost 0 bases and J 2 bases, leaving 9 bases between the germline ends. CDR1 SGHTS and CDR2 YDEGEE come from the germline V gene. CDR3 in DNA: TGTGCCAGCAGCTTGGCCGAGGGCCCCTACAATGAGCAGTTCTTC. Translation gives CASSLAEGPYNEQFF.

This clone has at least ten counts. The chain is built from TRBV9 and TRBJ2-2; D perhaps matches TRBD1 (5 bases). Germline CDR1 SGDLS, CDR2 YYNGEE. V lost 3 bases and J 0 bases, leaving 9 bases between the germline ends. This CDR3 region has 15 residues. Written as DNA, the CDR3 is TGTGCCAGCAGCGCCAGACAGTCGAACACCGGGGAGCTGTTTTTT. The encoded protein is CASSARQSNTGELFF.

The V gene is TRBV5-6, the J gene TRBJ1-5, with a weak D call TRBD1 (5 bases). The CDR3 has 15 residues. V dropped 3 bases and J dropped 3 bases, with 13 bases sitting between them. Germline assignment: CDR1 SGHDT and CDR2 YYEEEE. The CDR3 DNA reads TGTGCCAGCAGCTCCTTGGGGGGTCTCAATCAGCCCCAGCATTTT. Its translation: CASSSLGGLNQPQHF.

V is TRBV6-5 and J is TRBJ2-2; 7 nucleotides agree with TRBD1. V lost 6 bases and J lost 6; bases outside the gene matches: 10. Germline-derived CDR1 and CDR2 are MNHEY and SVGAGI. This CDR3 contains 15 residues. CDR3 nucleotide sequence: TGTGCCAGCAGGGCCCGACAGGGCTTAGCCGGGGAGCTGTTTTTT. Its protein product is CASRARQGLAGELFF.

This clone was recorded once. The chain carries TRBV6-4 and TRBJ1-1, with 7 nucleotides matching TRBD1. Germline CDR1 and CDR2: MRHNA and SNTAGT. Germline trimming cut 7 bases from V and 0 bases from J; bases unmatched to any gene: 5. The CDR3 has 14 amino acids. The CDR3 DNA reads TGTGCCAGCATCCACAGGGGCATGAACACTGAAGCTTTCTTT. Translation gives CASIHRGMNTEAFF.

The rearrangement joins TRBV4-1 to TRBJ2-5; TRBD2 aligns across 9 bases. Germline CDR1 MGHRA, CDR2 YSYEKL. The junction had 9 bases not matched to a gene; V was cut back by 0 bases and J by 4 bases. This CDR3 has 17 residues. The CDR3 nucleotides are TGCGCCAGCAGCCAAGATACGGGCGGGGGGGCCGGAGAGACCCAGTACTTC. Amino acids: CASSQDTGGGAGETQYF.

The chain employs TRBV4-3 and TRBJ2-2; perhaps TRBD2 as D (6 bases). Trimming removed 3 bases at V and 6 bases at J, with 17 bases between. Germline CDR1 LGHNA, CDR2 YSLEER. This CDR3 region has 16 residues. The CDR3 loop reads CASSQGGLRRSGELFF. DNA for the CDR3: TGCGCCAGCAGCCAGGGGGGACTTCGGAGATCCGGGGAGCTGTTTTTT.

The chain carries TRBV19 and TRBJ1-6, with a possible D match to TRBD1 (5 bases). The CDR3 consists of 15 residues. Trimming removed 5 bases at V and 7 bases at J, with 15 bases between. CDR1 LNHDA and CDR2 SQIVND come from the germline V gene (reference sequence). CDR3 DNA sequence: TGTGCCAGTAGTTTCAGGGCGGCTCGGAATTCACCCCTCCACTTT. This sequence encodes CASSFRAARNSPLHF.

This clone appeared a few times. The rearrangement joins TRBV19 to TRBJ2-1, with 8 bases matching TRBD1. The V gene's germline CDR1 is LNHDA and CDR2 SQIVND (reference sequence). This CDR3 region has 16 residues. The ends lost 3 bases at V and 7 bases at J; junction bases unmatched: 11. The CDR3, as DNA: TGTGCCAGTAGTATGGACAGGGCTGATAGTTGGAATGAGCAGTTCTTC. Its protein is CASSMDRADSWNEQFF. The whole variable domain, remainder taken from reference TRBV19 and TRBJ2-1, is DGGITQSPKYLFRKEGQNVTLSCEQNLNHDAMYWYRQDPGQGLRLIYYSQIVNDFQKGDIAEGYSVSREKKESFPLTVTSAQKNPTAFYLCASSMDRADSWNEQFFGPGTRLTVL.

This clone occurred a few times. Here the CDR3 DNA reads TGTGCCAGTAGTGTCCAGGGGTTCTCGGAAAAACTGTTTTTT. Its translation: CASSVQGFSEKLFF. The rearrangement joins TRBV19 to TRBJ1-4; D is perhaps TRBD1 (6 bases). The germline V gene encodes CDR1 LNHDA and CDR2 SQIVND (reference sequence). V lost 5 bases and J lost 8, with 15 bases in between. This CDR3 comprises 14 residues.

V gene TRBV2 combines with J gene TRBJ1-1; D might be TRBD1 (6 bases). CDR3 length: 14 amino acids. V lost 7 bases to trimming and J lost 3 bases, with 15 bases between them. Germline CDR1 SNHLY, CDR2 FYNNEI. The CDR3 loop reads CASNPPGVDTEAFF. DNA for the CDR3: TGTGCCAGCAACCCACCAGGGGTGGACACTGAAGCTTTCTTT. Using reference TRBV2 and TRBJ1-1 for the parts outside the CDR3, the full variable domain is EPEVTQTPSHQVTQMGQEVILRCVPISNHLYFYWYRQILGQKVEFLVSFYNNEISEKSEIFDDQFSVERPDGSNFTLKIRSTKLEDSAMYFCASNPPGVDTEAFFGQGTRLTVV.

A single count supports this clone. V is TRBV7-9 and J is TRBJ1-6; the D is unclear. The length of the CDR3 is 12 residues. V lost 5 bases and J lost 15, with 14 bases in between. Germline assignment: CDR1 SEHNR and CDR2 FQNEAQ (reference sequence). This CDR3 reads CASSLNTRGLHF. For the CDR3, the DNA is TGTGCCAGCAGCCTCAACACCCGGGGCCTCCACTTT.

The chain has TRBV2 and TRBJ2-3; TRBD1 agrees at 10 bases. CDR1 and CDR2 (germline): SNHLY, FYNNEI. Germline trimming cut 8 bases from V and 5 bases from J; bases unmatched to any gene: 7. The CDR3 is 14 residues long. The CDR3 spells CASEGQGLGDTQYF. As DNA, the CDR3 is TGTGCCAGCGAGGGACAGGGGTTGGGAGATACGCAGTATTTT.

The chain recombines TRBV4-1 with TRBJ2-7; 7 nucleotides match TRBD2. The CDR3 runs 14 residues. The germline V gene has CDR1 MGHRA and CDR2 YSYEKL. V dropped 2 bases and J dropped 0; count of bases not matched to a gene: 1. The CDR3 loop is CASSQPSGSYEQYF. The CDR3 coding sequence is TGCGCCAGCAGCCAACCTAGCGGCTCCTACGAGCAGTACTTC.

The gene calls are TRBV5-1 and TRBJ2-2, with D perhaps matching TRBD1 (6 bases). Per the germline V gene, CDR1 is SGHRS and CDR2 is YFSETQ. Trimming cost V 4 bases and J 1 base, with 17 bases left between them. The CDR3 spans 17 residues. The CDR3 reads CASSQEPWGQNTGELFF. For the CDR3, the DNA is TGCGCCAGCAGCCAAGAGCCCTGGGGGCAGAACACCGGGGAGCTGTTTTTT.

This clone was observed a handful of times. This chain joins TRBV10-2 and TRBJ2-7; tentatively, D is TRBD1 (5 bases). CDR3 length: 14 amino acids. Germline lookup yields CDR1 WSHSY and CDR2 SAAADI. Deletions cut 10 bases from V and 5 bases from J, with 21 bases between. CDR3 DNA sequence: TGCGCCACCCGTGACAGTGCCACGTCACACGAGCAGTACTTC. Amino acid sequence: CATRDSATSHEQYF.

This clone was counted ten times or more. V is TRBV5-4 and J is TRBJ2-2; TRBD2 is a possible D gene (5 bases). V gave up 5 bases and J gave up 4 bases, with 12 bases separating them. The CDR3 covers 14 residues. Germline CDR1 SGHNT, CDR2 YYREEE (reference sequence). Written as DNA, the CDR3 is TGTGCCAGCAGTCCCGGGGTGAGCACCGGGGAGCTGTTTTTT. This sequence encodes CASSPGVSTGELFF.

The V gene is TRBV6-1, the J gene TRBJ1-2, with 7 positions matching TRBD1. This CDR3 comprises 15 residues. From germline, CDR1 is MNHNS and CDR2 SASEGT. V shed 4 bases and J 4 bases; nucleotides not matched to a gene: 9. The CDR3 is CASSVQGGVSYGYTF. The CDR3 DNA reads TGTGCCAGCAGTGTCCAGGGGGGAGTTAGCTATGGCTACACCTTC.